This TCR beta chain was retrieved from a study of T cells after yellow fever vaccination. This clonotype came up a few times. Trimming left V 8 bases short and J 0 bases short, with 17 bases between. The germline V gene has CDR1 MNHNY and CDR2 SVGAGI (reference sequence). The CDR3 has 16 amino acids. A process of 5'RACE template switching, which added a universal primer site and UMIs, was used to make TCR cDNA. One entry per CDR3 protein, called by TCRdb with MiXCR from the 5' RACE reads. The sample carries about 340,000 distinct CDR3 sequences, approximately 12% recorded once. This specimen was CD4+ T cells sorted from PBMCs, taken 15 days after the yellow fever booster vaccination. This receptor was obtained from a man aged 18 to 30 who received the YFV17D yellow fever vaccine. The chain links TRBV6-6 to TRBJ1-3; unclear D gene. The CDR3 DNA follows: TGTGCCAGCTGGATGGCAGCCTTATCCTCTGGAAACACCATATATTTT. It is translated as CASWMAALSSGNTIYF.